The present entry profiles one T cell receptor beta chain with its context. This record comes from a study of T cells in tuberculosis. The method was immunoSEQ multiplex PCR; TCRdb's version includes in-frame clones alone and lacks a portion of them. The table records fewer than 11,000 clones, around 94% of them present only once. Unmatched junction bases numbered 12, after V lost 5 bases and J lost 7 bases. This CDR3 is 15 amino acids long. From germline, CDR1 is SGHVS and CDR2 FNYEAQ. The clonotype originates from an adult with tuberculosis. The chain uses TRBV7-6 and TRBJ2-7; 9 bases are shared with TRBD1. The specimen was PBMCs. CDR3 DNA: TGTGCCAGCAGCCCTAAGAGGACAGGGGTGGGGGAGCAGTACTTC. This gives the protein CASSPKRTGVGEQYF. The complete variable domain, with remaining parts taken from reference TRBV7-6 and TRBJ2-7, reads GAGVSQSPRYKVTKRGQDVALRCDPISGHVSLYWYRQALGQGPEFLTYFNYEAQQDKSGLPNDRFSAERPEGSISTLTIQRTEQRDSAMYRCASSPKRTGVGEQYFGPGTRLTVT.